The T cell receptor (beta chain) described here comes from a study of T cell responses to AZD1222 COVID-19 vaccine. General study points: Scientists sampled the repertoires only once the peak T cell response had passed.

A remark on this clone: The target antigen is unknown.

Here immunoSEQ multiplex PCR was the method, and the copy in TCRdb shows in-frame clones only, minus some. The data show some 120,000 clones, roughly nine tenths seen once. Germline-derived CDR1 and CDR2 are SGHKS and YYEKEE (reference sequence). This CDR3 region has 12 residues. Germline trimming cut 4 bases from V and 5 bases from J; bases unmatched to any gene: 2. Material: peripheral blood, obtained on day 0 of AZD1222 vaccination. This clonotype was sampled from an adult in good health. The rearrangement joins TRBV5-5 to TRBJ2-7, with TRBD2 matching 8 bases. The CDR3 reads CASSREGDEQYF. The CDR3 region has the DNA TGTGCCAGCAGCCGGGAGGGGGACGAGCAGTACTTC.